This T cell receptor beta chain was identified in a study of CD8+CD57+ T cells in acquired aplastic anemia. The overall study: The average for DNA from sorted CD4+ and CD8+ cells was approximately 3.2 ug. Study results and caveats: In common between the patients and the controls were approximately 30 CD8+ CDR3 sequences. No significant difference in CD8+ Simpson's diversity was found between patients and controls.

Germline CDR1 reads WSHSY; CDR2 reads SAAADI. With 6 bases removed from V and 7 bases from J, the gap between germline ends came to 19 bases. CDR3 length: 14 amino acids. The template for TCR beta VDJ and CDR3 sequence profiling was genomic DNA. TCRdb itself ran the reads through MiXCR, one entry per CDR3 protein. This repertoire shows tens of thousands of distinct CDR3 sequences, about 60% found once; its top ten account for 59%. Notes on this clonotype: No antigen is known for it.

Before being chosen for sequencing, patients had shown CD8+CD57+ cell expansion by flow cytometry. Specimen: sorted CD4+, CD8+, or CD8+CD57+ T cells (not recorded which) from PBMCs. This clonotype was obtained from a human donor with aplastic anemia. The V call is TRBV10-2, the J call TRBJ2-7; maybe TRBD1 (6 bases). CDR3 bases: TGCGCCAGCAGGGCCCTAACAGGGATCGGGGAGCAGTACTTC. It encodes CASRALTGIGEQYF.